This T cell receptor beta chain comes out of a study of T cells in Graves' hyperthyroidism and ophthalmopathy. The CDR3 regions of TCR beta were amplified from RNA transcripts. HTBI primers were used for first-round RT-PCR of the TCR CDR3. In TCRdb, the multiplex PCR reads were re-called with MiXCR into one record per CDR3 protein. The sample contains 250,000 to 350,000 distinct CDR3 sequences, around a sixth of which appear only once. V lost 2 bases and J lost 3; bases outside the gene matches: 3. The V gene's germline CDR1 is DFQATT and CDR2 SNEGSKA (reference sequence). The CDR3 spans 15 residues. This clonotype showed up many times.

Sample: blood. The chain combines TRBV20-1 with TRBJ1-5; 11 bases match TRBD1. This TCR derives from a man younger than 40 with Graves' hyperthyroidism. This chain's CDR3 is CSARSGQGDNQPQHF. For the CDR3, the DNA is TGCAGTGCTAGATCGGGACAGGGGGACAATCAGCCCCAGCATTTT.